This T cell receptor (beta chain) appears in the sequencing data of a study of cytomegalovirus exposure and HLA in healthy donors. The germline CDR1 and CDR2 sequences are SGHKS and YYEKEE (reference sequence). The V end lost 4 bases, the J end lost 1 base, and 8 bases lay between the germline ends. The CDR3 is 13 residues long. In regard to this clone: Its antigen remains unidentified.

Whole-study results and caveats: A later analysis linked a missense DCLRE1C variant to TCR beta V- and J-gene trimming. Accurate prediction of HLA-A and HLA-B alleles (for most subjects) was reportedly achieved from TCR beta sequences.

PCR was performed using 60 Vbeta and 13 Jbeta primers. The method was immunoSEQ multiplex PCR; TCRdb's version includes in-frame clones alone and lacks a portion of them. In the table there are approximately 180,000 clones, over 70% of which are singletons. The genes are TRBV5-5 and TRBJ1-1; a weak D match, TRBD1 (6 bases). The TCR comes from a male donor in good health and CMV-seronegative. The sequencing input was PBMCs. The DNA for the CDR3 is TGTGCCAGCAGCGTACAGGGGAACACTGAAGCTTTCTTT. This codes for CASSVQGNTEAFF.